The present TCR beta chain was sequenced within a study of PD-1 blockade in classical Hodgkin lymphoma. As to this clone: Its antigen is not known.

Study findings and constraints: Some patients started nivolumab under 1 year after ASCT, and they were excluded. The origin of the repertoire differences remains undefined, with disease activity or prior therapy as possible causes. According to reports, newly diagnosed patients had lower baseline TCR diversity than healthy donors, and relapsed/refractory patients had lower baseline TCR diversity still. Prior to therapy, complete responders displayed diversity much like that of newly diagnosed patients.

Time point: cycle 4 day 1 (C4D1), after five to seven weeks of nivolumab. With no exception, relapse followed autologous stem cell transplantation in all patients, and brentuximab vedotin exposure varied. This CDR3 spans 15 amino acids. J lost 9 bases, V lost 0 bases, and 9 bases had no gene match. From germline, CDR1 is SGHDT and CDR2 YYEEEE. Generated by immunoSEQ multiplex PCR, the TCRdb table keeps only in-frame clones and is missing some. The table has tens of thousands of clones, 90% seen once. This clonotype was sampled from a human donor with classical Hodgkin lymphoma. This chain joins TRBV5-6 and TRBJ2-5, with 9 bases lining up with TRBD1. This material consisted of peripheral blood mononuclear cells (PBMCs), taken before the fourth cycle of nivolumab. CDR3 coding DNA: TGTGCCAGCAGCTTGGCCCGGACAGGGGTTCTACCCCAGTACTTC. It yields the protein CASSLARTGVLPQYF.